The clone carrying this T cell receptor beta chain appeared a single time. Its antigen is not known. These data come from a study of T cell responses to AZD1222 COVID-19 vaccine. Regarding the study as a whole: Donors skewed white British and female; clonal diversity was possibly underestimated.

Trimming removed 3 bases at V and 8 bases at J, with 5 bases between. From germline, CDR1 is SGHDN and CDR2 FVKESK. The CDR3 runs to 11 residues. Profiling relied on immunoSEQ multiplex PCR, and the TCRdb table lists in-frame clones only, not all of them. The sample yields about 72,000 clones, around 90% seen once. The receptor comes from an adult in good health. The source was peripheral blood, collected on day 0 of AZD1222 vaccination. The genes are TRBV14 and TRBJ1-3; D not certain. CDR3 sequence: CASSHRDTIYF. The CDR3 bases are TGTGCCAGCAGCCACCGGGACACCATATATTTT.